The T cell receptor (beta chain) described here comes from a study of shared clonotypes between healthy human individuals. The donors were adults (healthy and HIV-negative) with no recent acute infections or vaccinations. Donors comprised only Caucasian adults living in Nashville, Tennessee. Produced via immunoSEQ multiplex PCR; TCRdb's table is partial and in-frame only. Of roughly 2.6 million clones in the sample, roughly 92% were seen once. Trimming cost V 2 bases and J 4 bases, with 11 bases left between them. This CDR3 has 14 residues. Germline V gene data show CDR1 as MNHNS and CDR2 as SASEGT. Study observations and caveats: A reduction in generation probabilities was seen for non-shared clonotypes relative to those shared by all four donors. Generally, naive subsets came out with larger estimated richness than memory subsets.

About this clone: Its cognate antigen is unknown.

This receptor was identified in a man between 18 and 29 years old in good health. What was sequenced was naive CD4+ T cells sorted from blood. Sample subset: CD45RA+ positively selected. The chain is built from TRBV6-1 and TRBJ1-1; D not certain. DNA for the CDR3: TGTGCCAGCAGTGAACAGGTATCGTTCACTGAAGCTTTCTTT. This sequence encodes CASSEQVSFTEAFF.